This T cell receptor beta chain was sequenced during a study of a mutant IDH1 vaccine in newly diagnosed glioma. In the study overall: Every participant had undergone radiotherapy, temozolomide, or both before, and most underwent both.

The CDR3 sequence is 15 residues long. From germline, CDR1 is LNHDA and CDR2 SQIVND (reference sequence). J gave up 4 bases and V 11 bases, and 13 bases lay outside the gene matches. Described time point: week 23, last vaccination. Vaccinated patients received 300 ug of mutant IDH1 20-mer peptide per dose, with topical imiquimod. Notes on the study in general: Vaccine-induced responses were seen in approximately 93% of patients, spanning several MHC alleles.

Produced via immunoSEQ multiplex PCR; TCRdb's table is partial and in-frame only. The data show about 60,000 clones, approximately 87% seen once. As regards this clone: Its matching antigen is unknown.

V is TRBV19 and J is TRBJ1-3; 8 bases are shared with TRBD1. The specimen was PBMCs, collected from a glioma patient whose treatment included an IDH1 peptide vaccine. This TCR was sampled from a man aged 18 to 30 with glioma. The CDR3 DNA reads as TGTGCCGCGGAACGGACAGGGTCATCGGGAAACACCATATATTTT. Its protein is CAAERTGSSGNTIYF.